These 5 T cell receptor beta chains share one sample of origin, sequenced in a study of T and B cells in COVID-19 patients. TRB rearrangements were amplified by multiplex PCR with BIOMED2 TRB-A/B primers. TCRdb reanalysed the multiplex PCR reads using MiXCR and keeps one entry per CDR3 protein. The table has 20,000 to 25,000 distinct CDR3 sequences, more than 30% seen once; the top ten hold roughly 2.1%. Each TRB amplification used roughly 220-550 ng of genomic DNA from blood. The sample was blood. The source is a human donor who had recovered from COVID-19.

This clonotype was counted ten times or more. The chain employs TRBV19 and TRBJ1-4; D is uncertain. The V end was cut by 3 bases, the J end by 0 bases, with 8 bases between. The CDR3 is made up of 15 amino acids. Germline CDR1 and CDR2: LNHDA and SQIVND (reference sequence). CDR3 sequence: CASSISSATNEKLFF. The CDR3, as DNA: TGTGCCAGTAGTATCTCGAGTGCAACTAATGAAAAACTGTTTTTT.

This clonotype ranks as medium-sized. Here the CDR3 reads CASSPRQGHQETQYF. CDR3 nucleotide sequence: TGTGCCAGCTCACCACGGCAGGGGCACCAAGAGACCCAGTACTTC. The chain links TRBV18 to TRBJ2-5; tentatively, D is TRBD1 (6 bases). The CDR3 has 15 amino acids. The germline V gene encodes CDR1 KGHSH and CDR2 LQKENI. The V end was cut by 1 base, the J end by 0 bases, with 9 bases between.

CDR3 DNA: TGCAGTGCTCGAAGGGCTAACCCCGAGACCCAGTACTTC. The encoded protein is CSARRANPETQYF. The gene calls are TRBV20-1 and TRBJ2-5, with D unclear. Per germline, CDR1 DFQATT and CDR2 SNEGSKA (reference sequence). This CDR3 region has 13 residues. Trimming took off 5 bases at V and 5 bases at J, with 15 bases between the two ends.

With regard to this clonotype: A read error is possible here, since a much larger clone lies one base away. V gene TRBV12-3 or TRBV12-4 combines with J gene TRBJ2-1, with 10 bases matching TRBD1. The CDR3 totals 13 residues. This CDR3 is CASSLDRGTEHFF. DNA for the CDR3: TGTGCCAGCAGTTTGGACAGGGGGACTGAGCATTTCTTC.

This clonotype occurred a few times. The chain joins TRBV5-1 to TRBJ2-1; D is perhaps TRBD2 (6 bases). This CDR3 is built from 17 residues. Trimming left V 3 bases short and J 7 bases short, with 23 bases between. Looked up from germline, CDR1 is SGHRS and CDR2 is YFSETQ. CDR3 sequence (DNA): TGCGCCAGCAGCTCCCTTCCCGGGACTGGAGTTGGGAATGAGCAGTTCTTC. As protein: CASSSLPGTGVGNEQFF. The full variable domain, rest sourced from reference TRBV5-1 and TRBJ2-1, is KAGVTQTPRYLIKTRGQQVTLSCSPISGHRSVSWYQQTPGQGLQFLFEYFSETQRNKGNFPGRFSGRQFSNSRSEMNVSTLELGDSALYLCASSSLPGTGVGNEQFFGPGTRLTVL.